This TCR beta chain was recorded in a study of patients and donors after allogeneic stem cell transplantation. TCRdb reprocessed the RT-PCR reads via MiXCR and lists one record per CDR3 protein. The repertoire includes roughly 880,000 distinct CDR3 sequences, around 17% of them detected once, and around 6% sits in the top ten. Only a few counts were recorded for this clonotype. The sequence was obtained from a human donor who was either an allogeneic HSCT recipient or a stem cell or donor lymphocyte infusion donor (not recorded which). It is not recorded whose cells these are; they may come from a transplant donor. Source material: blood, either unsorted or a sorted T cell fraction (not recorded which).

The CDR3 nucleotides read TGTGCCAGCAGGGGAGAGGGGCGAAGGACCGGGGAGCTGTTTTTT. Translated, it gives CASRGEGRRTGELFF. The V gene is TRBV12-3 or TRBV12-4, the J gene TRBJ2-2; either TRBD1 or TRBD2 may fit D (5 bases each). The CDR3 contains 15 residues. With 6 bases removed from V and 5 bases from J, the gap between germline ends came to 16 bases.